The 21 T cell receptor beta chains below all came from one sample that was sequenced in a study of control samples from healthy donors and cancer patients. Sequencing was performed with immunoSEQ multiplex PCR; in TCRdb, only in-frame clones are kept and a portion is missing. The table records 350,000 to 450,000 clones, about 93% of them present only once. The sequencing input was PBMCs. All receptors come from a man aged 40-49 years with head and neck cancer.

The V and J genes are TRBV27 and TRBJ2-7; D remains ambiguous. V was clipped by 6 bases and J by 2 bases, with 11 bases between them. This CDR3 is 13 amino acids long. Germline values: CDR1 MNHEY, CDR2 SMNVEV (reference sequence). As DNA, the CDR3 is TGTGCCAGCAGCCCCGTATGGGCCTACGAGCAGTACTTC. Residues: CASSPVWAYEQYF.

The chain employs TRBV30 and TRBJ2-7, with a tentative D call TRBD2 (7 bases). The CDR3 covers 13 residues. The germline V gene has CDR1 GTSNPN and CDR2 SVGIG (reference sequence). The V end was cut by 0 bases, the J end by 8 bases, with 14 bases between. In nucleotides, the CDR3 is TGTGCCTGGAGTGTAGGGGAGGGGGGGAAGCAGTACTTC. Translation: CAWSVGEGGKQYF.

The chain carries TRBV25-1 and TRBJ1-5, with 7 bases identical to TRBD1. V gave up 6 bases and J gave up 6 bases; unmatched junction bases: 11. The CDR3 is 15 residues long. Germline V gives CDR1 MGHDK, CDR2 SYGVNS. CDR3 nucleotide sequence: TGTGCCAGCAGCGGTACAGGGGCCGAGAGTCAGCCCCAGCATTTT. Translation: CASSGTGAESQPQHF.

This chain uses TRBV9 with TRBJ1-1, with 10 bases that match TRBD1. CDR3 length equals 15 residues. Germline trimming cut 4 bases from V and 4 bases from J; bases unmatched to any gene: 7. Looked up from germline, CDR1 is SGDLS and CDR2 is YYNGEE. DNA of the CDR3: TGTGCCAGCAGCCCCCCGACAGGGGGCGGCACTGAAGCTTTCTTT. Encoded protein: CASSPPTGGGTEAFF.

This rearrangement joins TRBV19 to TRBJ2-2; TRBD1 is a possible D gene (5 bases). CDR3 length equals 11 residues. Germline V lookup: CDR1 LNHDA, CDR2 SQIVND (reference sequence). Between the trimmed V and J ends, which lost 9 bases and 10 bases, there was a span of 12 bases. The CDR3 coding sequence is TGTGCCAGCGGCCTAGGGGTGGAGCTGTTTTTT. Residues: CASGLGVELFF.

This chain joins TRBV7-6 and TRBJ1-2, with 10 bases matching TRBD1. Germline values: CDR1 SGHVS, CDR2 FNYEAQ. V was pared by 3 bases and J by 7 bases, with 11 bases of the junction left unmatched. The CDR3 contains 16 residues. The CDR3 DNA follows: TGTGCCAGCAGCTTGACGACCGGGACAGGGGTTGCTGGCTACACCTTC. As protein: CASSLTTGTGVAGYTF.

This clone was counted a single time. The chain couples TRBV29-1 to TRBJ2-7; 7 bases match TRBD1. Trimming cost V 4 bases and J 2 bases; bases outside gene matches: 11. Germline CDR1 and CDR2: SQVTM and ANQGSEA. The CDR3 sequence is 15 residues long. CDR3 sequence: CSVAETPGQTYEQYF. CDR3 nucleotides: TGCAGCGTTGCAGAGACACCGGGACAGACCTACGAGCAGTACTTC.

V usage is TRBV28 and J usage is TRBJ2-5, with D hard to call. The CDR3 runs 12 residues. V lost 1 base and J lost 5, with 5 bases in between. The germline CDR1 and CDR2 sequences are MDHEN and SYDVKM. The DNA for the CDR3 is TGTGCCAGCAGTTTATCAAGGGAGACCCAGTACTTC. It specifies CASSLSRETQYF.

The V call is TRBV30, the J call TRBJ2-3, with 7 bases that match TRBD1. The trim removed 3 bases at V and 0 bases at J, leaving 9 bases unmatched. Germline V lookup: CDR1 GTSNPN, CDR2 SVGIG (reference sequence). The CDR3 consists of 16 residues. The CDR3 bases are TGTGCCTGGAGGGACAGGACGCCCCTAAGCACAGATACGCAGTATTTT. It codes for CAWRDRTPLSTDTQYF.

The J gene is TRBJ1-1, the V gene TRBV7-2; maybe TRBD1 (6 bases). CDR3 length equals 15 residues. The germline CDR1 and CDR2 sequences are SGHTA and FQGNSA. V was pared by 3 bases and J by 4 bases, with 15 bases between. The CDR3 DNA is TGTGCCAGCAGCTTTAACAGGGTATCGGGCACTGAAGCTTTCTTT. Translation gives CASSFNRVSGTEAFF.

The chain couples TRBV10-3 to TRBJ2-5, with D maybe TRBD2 (6 bases). This CDR3 spans 14 amino acids. Trimming shortened V by 3 bases and J by 1 base, and 9 bases separated the two germline ends. Germline V gene sequence: CDR1 ENHRY, CDR2 SYGVKD. The CDR3 DNA reads as TGTGCCATCAGTGATGGCGGGGTCCAAGAGACCCAGTACTTC. Protein sequence: CAISDGGVQETQYF.

This chain connects TRBV7-2 to TRBJ2-7; 9 bases map to TRBD1. Trimming at V came to 10 bases and at J to 4 bases, leaving 8 bases not matched to a gene. The germline CDR1 and CDR2 sequences are SGHTA and FQGNSA. This CDR3 is built from 13 residues. This chain's CDR3 is CATKPGQGYEQYF. DNA of the CDR3: TGTGCCACCAAACCGGGACAGGGATACGAGCAGTACTTC. Looking up the rest from reference TRBV7-2 and TRBJ2-7 gives the full variable domain: GAGVSQSPSNKVTEKGKDVELRCDPISGHTALYWYRQSLGQGLEFLIYFQGNSAPDKSGLPSDRFSAERTGGSVSTLTIQRTQQEDSAVYLCATKPGQGYEQYFGPGTRLTVT.

The V call is TRBV28, the J call TRBJ1-2; D is uncertain. The CDR3 covers 13 residues. Germline CDR1 reads MDHEN; CDR2 reads SYDVKM. V lost 7 bases, J lost 4 bases, and 13 bases lay in between. CDR3 nucleotide sequence: TGTGCCAGCAAAGAGGGAGGGATCTATGGCTACACCTTC. It is translated as CASKEGGIYGYTF.

CDR3 residues: CASSLPNRQGVLGTDTQYF. The CDR3, as DNA: TGTGCCAGCAGCTTACCCAACCGGCAGGGAGTACTCGGCACAGATACGCAGTATTTT. The chain links TRBV11-2 to TRBJ2-3, with D perhaps assigned TRBD1 or TRBD2 (5 bases each). The CDR3 has 19 residues. V was clipped by 2 bases and J by 1 base, with 22 bases between them. CDR1 is SGHAT, CDR2 FQNNGV, per germline.

V and J are TRBV6-5 and TRBJ1-4; no clear D. Germline V CDR1 and CDR2: MNHEY, SVGAGI. The V gene lost 2 bases and the J gene lost 8 bases, with 12 bases spanning the gap. The CDR3 runs 14 residues. CDR3 in amino acids: CASSYLGSEEKLFF. The DNA for the CDR3 is TGTGCCAGCAGTTACCTTGGGAGTGAGGAAAAACTGTTTTTT.

The gene calls are TRBV5-1 and TRBJ2-5, with D possibly matching TRBD1 (6 bases). The CDR3 spans 14 residues. Germline V gives CDR1 SGHRS, CDR2 YFSETQ. V lost 0 bases, J lost 4 bases, and 10 bases lay in between. The CDR3 DNA is TGCGCCAGCAGCTTGGGGACAGACGGAGAGACCCAGTACTTC. Residues: CASSLGTDGETQYF.

CDR3 nucleotides: TGCGCCAGCGGCACAGACTATCTCGCAGGGGTATACACTGAAGCTTTCTTT. Its protein product is CASGTDYLAGVYTEAFF. This chain connects TRBV5-1 to TRBJ1-1, with D perhaps TRBD1 (6 bases). V was shortened by 7 bases and J by 3 bases, with 25 bases between the two germline ends. Germline CDR1 is SGHRS and CDR2 is YFSETQ. CDR3 length: 17 residues.

This sequence joins TRBV2 and TRBJ1-5, with D possibly matching TRBD1 (5 bases). V shed 4 bases and J shed 9 bases, with 22 bases lying between them. Looked up from germline, CDR1 is SNHLY and CDR2 is FYNNEI. The CDR3 extends over 16 amino acids. The CDR3 spells CASSARGAVREMPQHF. In DNA, the CDR3 is TGTGCCAGCAGTGCCCGTGGGGCGGTTCGGGAGATGCCCCAGCATTTT. Based on the CDR3 plus reference TRBV2 and TRBJ1-5, the full variable domain is EPEVTQTPSHQVTQMGQEVILRCVPISNHLYFYWYRQILGQKVEFLVSFYNNEISEKSEIFDDQFSVERPDGSNFTLKIRSTKLEDSAMYFCASSARGAVREMPQHFGDGTRLSIL.

This sequence joins TRBV15 and TRBJ1-3, with D hard to call. Looked up from germline, CDR1 is LNHNV and CDR2 is YYDKDF (reference sequence). V dropped 0 bases and J dropped 4 bases, with 7 bases sitting between them. The CDR3 has 14 amino acids. The DNA for the CDR3 is TGTGCCACCAGCAGAGACCCGGCGGGAAACACCATATATTTT. This translates into CATSRDPAGNTIYF.

This chain uses TRBV5-6 with TRBJ2-7, with a weak D call TRBD2 (6 bases). The V end was cut by 2 bases, the J end by 6 bases, with 12 bases between. The CDR3 is 13 amino acids. The V gene's germline CDR1 is SGHDT and CDR2 YYEEEE. The CDR3 DNA sequence: TGTGCCAGCAGCTTCTTGGGAGGTCGCGAGCAGTACTTC. This gives the protein CASSFLGGREQYF.

This sequence joins TRBV27 and TRBJ2-2, with TRBD1 matching over 8 bases. Germline CDR1 reads MNHEY; CDR2 reads SMNVEV (reference sequence). This CDR3 has 15 residues. Trimming cost V 0 bases and J 6 bases; bases outside gene matches: 3. Here the CDR3 reads CASSLSDRVAGELFF. CDR3 nucleotide sequence: TGTGCCAGCAGTTTATCGGACAGGGTCGCCGGGGAGCTGTTTTTT.